This TCR beta chain originates from a study of CD8 T cells in Susac syndrome. Reverse transcription of about 0.45 to 1 ug RNA was performed with random hexamers. The TCR beta CDR3 was amplified by immunoSEQ multiplex PCR across 54 Vbeta, 13 Jbeta. MiXCR, run by TCRdb on the immunoSEQ multiplex PCR reads, gives a single entry per CDR3 protein. Of 200,000 or so distinct CDR3 sequences detected, nearly 95% appear once; the ten largest clones hold roughly 0.094%. Looked up from germline, CDR1 is MNHEY and CDR2 is SMNVEV (reference sequence). Trimming cost V 2 bases and J 8 bases; bases outside gene matches: 5. CDR3 length: 15 amino acids. Sequencing targeted TCR beta in T cells from blood (CD8+ and CD4+). Multiple sclerosis controls were treatment-naive patients with stable or active relapsing-remitting disease. TEMRA cells were FACS-enriched, while CD8+ and CD4+ T cells were negatively isolated.

The clonotype comes from a human donor with multiple sclerosis. The rearrangement joins TRBV27 to TRBJ2-3; 12 nucleotides agree with TRBD2. The specimen sequenced was CD4+ T cells from PBMCs. CDR3 sequence reads: CASSLPSGRASTQYF. CDR3 nucleotide sequence: TGTGCCAGCAGTTTACCTAGCGGGAGGGCCTCTACGCAGTATTTT.